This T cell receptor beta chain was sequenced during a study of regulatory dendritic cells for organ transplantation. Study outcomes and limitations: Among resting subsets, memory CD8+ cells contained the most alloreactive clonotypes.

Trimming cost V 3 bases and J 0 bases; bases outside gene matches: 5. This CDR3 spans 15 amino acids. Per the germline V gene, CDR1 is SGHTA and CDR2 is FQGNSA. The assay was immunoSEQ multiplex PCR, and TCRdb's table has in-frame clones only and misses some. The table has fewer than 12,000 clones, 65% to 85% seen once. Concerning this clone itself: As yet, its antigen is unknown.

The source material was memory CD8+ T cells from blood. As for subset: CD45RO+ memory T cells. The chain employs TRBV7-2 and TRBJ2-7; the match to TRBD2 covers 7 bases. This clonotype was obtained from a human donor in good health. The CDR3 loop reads CASSFSGTYSYEQYF. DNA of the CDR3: TGTGCCAGCAGCTTCAGCGGGACTTACTCCTACGAGCAGTACTTC.